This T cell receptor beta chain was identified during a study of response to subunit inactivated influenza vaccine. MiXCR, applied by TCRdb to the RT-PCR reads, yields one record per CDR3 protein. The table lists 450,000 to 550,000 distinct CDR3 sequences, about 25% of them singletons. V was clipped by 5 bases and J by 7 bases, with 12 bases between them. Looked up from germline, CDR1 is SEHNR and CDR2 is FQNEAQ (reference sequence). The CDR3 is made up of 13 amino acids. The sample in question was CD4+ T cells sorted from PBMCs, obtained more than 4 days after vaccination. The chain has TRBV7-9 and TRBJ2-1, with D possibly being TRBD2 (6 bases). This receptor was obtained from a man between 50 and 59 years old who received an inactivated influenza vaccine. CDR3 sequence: CASSPRRGNEQFF. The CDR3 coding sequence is TGTGCCAGCAGCCCTAGGAGGGGAAATGAGCAGTTCTTC. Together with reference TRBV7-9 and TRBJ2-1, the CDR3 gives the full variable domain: DTGVSQNPRHKITKRGQNVTFRCDPISEHNRLYWYRQTLGQGPEFLTYFQNEAQLEKSRLLSDRFSAERPKGSFSTLEIQRTEQGDSAMYLCASSPRRGNEQFFGPGTRLTVL.